What follows are 16 T cell receptor beta chains derived from one specimen sequenced in a study of OX40 agonist ivuxolimab in advanced cancers. Libraries were made using the immunoSEQ multiplex PCR assay. TCRdb provides this immuneACCESS table in a form limited to in-frame rearrangements. Some clones are lacking; in checked studies, under half of them reflect an unresolved V gene, and why the rest are absent is not known. Within this sample are almost 70,000 clones, with 65% to 80% of them counted one time only. The biggest ten clones account for under 3% of the sample. This material consisted of CD4+ or CD8+ T cells sorted from blood, taken in a trial of the OX40 agonist ivuxolimab. These receptors were collected from an adult with an advanced solid tumor such as melanoma, head and neck, liver or kidney cancer.

The genes are TRBV5-1 and TRBJ2-7, with TRBD1 as a possible D gene (6 bases). Trimming stripped 0 bases from V and 2 bases from J, with 12 bases between. Germline V gene lookup returns CDR1 SGHRS and CDR2 YFSETQ. This CDR3 is built from 15 residues. Here the CDR3 reads CASSLVGGATYEQYF. The CDR3 DNA is TGCGCCAGCAGCTTGGTAGGGGGAGCAACCTACGAGCAGTACTTC.

The table lists this clone with a count of one. J is TRBJ2-5 and V is TRBV9, with D perhaps matching TRBD1 (5 bases). Germline V lookup: CDR1 SGDLS, CDR2 YYNGEE. This CDR3 contains 14 residues. The ends were cut back, 3 bases at V and 3 bases at J, with 12 bases in the middle. CDR3 nucleotide sequence: TGTGCCAGCAGCGCAAGGGGTAGGGAAGAGACCCAGTACTTC. Translation: CASSARGREETQYF.

The rearrangement joins TRBV19 to TRBJ1-2; D is possibly TRBD1 (6 bases). CDR3 length: 17 amino acids. The germline gives CDR1 LNHDA, CDR2 SQIVND (reference sequence). Trimming removed 0 bases at V and 5 bases at J, with 19 bases between. CDR3 coding DNA: TGTGCCAGTAGTATAGAGGGGGGGCGTGGATTTGAGTATGGCTACACCTTC. This codes for CASSIEGGRGFEYGYTF.

The gene calls are TRBV4-3 and TRBJ1-4, with D unclear. The V gene's germline CDR1 is LGHNA and CDR2 YSLEER. The CDR3 sequence is 11 residues long. V was clipped by 0 bases and J by 11 bases, with 4 bases between them. The CDR3 sequence: CASSQERKLFF. Written as DNA, the CDR3 is TGCGCCAGCAGCCAAGAACGGAAACTGTTTTTT.

The chain combines TRBV6-5 with TRBJ2-7; 7 bases align to TRBD1. Trimming took 2 bases from V and 0 from J; bases not matched to a gene: 1. CDR3 length equals 14 residues. Germline lookup yields CDR1 MNHEY and CDR2 SVGAGI. This chain's CDR3 is CASSYDRVSYEQYF. The DNA for the CDR3 is TGTGCCAGCAGTTACGACAGGGTCTCCTACGAGCAGTACTTC.

In this sample, this clone turned up once. The chain carries TRBV30 and TRBJ1-1; 11 nucleotides agree with TRBD1. Germline assignment: CDR1 GTSNPN and CDR2 SVGIG (reference sequence). V shed 3 bases and J 8 bases; nucleotides not matched to a gene: 14. The CDR3 runs to 16 residues. CDR3 sequence: CAWSWNLGQGGEEAFF. In nucleotides, the CDR3 is TGTGCCTGGAGCTGGAACTTGGGACAGGGGGGCGAGGAAGCTTTCTTT.

This clone was observed once. The J gene is TRBJ2-5, the V gene TRBV5-1; D may be TRBD2 (6 bases). Germline CDR1 and CDR2: SGHRS and YFSETQ. This CDR3 is built from 14 residues. Deletions cut 0 bases from V and 6 bases from J, with 12 bases between. CDR3 bases: TGCGCCAGCAGCTTGGAAGGCGGGGTAAAGACCCAGTACTTC. Translated: CASSLEGGVKTQYF.

The chain uses TRBV4-1 and TRBJ1-2, with D possibly being TRBD1 (6 bases). V was cut by 2 bases and J by 3 bases, with 19 bases left in between. This CDR3 contains 17 residues. CDR1 MGHRA and CDR2 YSYEKL come from the germline V gene. The CDR3 region has the DNA TGCGCCAGCAGCCAACCAGGCCACAGGGAACGGTACTATGGCTACACCTTC. It encodes CASSQPGHRERYYGYTF.

The chain uses TRBV7-2 and TRBJ2-1; possible D gene TRBD2, 5 bases. This CDR3 is 14 amino acids long. Trimming shortened V by 0 bases and J by 9 bases, and 12 bases separated the two germline ends. Germline CDR1 is SGHTA and CDR2 is FQGNSA. CDR3 residues: CASSLAGRASEQFF. DNA for the CDR3: TGTGCCAGCAGCTTAGCAGGGCGGGCGAGTGAGCAGTTCTTC.

The gene calls are TRBV2 and TRBJ2-7; 10 bases agree with TRBD1. V gave up 6 bases and J gave up 6 bases; unmatched junction bases: 5. Looked up from germline, CDR1 is SNHLY and CDR2 is FYNNEI. This CDR3 has 13 amino acids. The DNA for the CDR3 is TGTGCCAGCAGCTTCGACAGGGGGCGCGAGCAGTACTTC. It translates to CASSFDRGREQYF.

Only a few counts were recorded for this clone. The chain joins TRBV27 to TRBJ1-2, with 8 positions matching TRBD1. V was pared by 0 bases and J by 8 bases, with 11 bases of the junction left unmatched. Germline V gives CDR1 MNHEY, CDR2 SMNVEV (reference sequence). The CDR3 spans 16 residues. The CDR3 DNA is TGTGCCAGCAGTTTATCGCGCCTCGGACAGGGCCAGGGCTACACCTTC. It specifies CASSLSRLGQGQGYTF.

The rearrangement joins TRBV5-1 to TRBJ2-7; 10 bases align to TRBD1. CDR3 size: 15 residues. With 4 bases clipped from V and 3 bases from J, the junction kept 7 bases outside the gene matches. Germline lookup yields CDR1 SGHRS and CDR2 YFSETQ. The CDR3 nucleotides are TGCGCCAGCAGCCGGGGGACAGGGGAGCTCTACGAGCAGTACTTC. Translating it yields CASSRGTGELYEQYF. Based on the CDR3 plus reference TRBV5-1 and TRBJ2-7, the full variable domain is KAGVTQTPRYLIKTRGQQVTLSCSPISGHRSVSWYQQTPGQGLQFLFEYFSETQRNKGNFPGRFSGRQFSNSRSEMNVSTLELGDSALYLCASSRGTGELYEQYFGPGTRLTVT.

The chain couples TRBV19 to TRBJ1-6; 9 bases match TRBD1. Losses at the gene ends were 4 bases for V and 3 bases for J; bases not matched to a gene: 4. CDR1 is LNHDA and CDR2 is SQIVND in the germline V gene (reference sequence). This CDR3 region has 16 residues. CDR3 region: CASSSTGGFYNSPLHF. The CDR3 bases are TGTGCCAGTAGTAGCACAGGGGGCTTCTATAATTCACCCCTCCACTTT.

The rearrangement uses TRBV7-9 and TRBJ2-5; D perhaps matches TRBD2 (8 bases). The J call may not be correct, given that the DNA end is closer to TRBJ2-7. The CDR3 covers 16 residues. Germline CDR1 and CDR2: SEHNR and FQNEAQ (reference sequence). CDR3 residues: CASSPGGKTGSYEQYF. The CDR3 coding sequence is TGTGCCAGCAGCCCGGGGGGGAAGACAGGGTCCTACGAGCAGTACTTC.

This clone was counted a single time. The chain's CDR3 is CASRIQGHSGNTIYF. As DNA, the CDR3 is TGTGCCAGCAGGATACAGGGACACTCTGGAAACACCATATATTTT. The rearrangement joins TRBV2 to TRBJ1-3, with D possibly matching TRBD1 (6 bases). The CDR3 has 15 amino acids. Germline CDR1 SNHLY, CDR2 FYNNEI. V lost 6 bases and J 0 bases, leaving 12 bases between the germline ends.

The chain is built from TRBV27 and TRBJ2-5; TRBD1 is a possible D gene (6 bases). This CDR3 comprises 13 residues. V lost 5 bases and J lost 7, with 14 bases in between. Germline loops: CDR1 MNHEY, CDR2 SMNVEV (reference sequence). The CDR3 loop is CASSSDQGGTQYF. For the CDR3, the DNA is TGTGCCAGCAGTAGCGATCAAGGGGGGACCCAGTACTTC.